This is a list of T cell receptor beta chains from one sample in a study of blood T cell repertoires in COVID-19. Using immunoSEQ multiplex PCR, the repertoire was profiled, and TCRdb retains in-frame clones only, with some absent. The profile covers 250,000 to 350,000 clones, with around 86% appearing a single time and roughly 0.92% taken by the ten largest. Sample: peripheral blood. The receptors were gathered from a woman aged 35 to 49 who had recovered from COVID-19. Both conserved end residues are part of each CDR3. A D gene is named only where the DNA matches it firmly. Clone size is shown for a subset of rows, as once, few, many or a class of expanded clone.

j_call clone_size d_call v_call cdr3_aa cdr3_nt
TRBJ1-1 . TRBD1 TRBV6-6 CASRDGQGNTEAFF TGTGCCAGCAGGGACGGACAGGGGAACACTGAAGCTTTCTTT
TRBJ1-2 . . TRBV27 CASSLSSARENGYTF TGTGCCAGCAGTTTATCGTCGGCCAGGGAAAATGGCTACACCTTC
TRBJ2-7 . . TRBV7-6 CASSLGAGVSYEQYF TGTGCCAGCAGCTTAGGCGCAGGGGTGAGCTACGAGCAGTACTTC
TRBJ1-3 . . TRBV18 CASSPPTVQPRNTIYF TGTGCCAGCTCACCGCCGACAGTTCAACCACGAAACACCATATATTTT
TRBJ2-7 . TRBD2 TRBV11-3 CASSSSSGSLGEQYF TGTGCCAGCAGCTCCTCTAGCGGGAGTCTTGGCGAGCAGTACTTC
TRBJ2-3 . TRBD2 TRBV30 CAWRGGLAGAGTDTQYF TGTGCCTGGAGAGGCGGACTAGCGGGAGCGGGCACAGATACGCAGTATTTT
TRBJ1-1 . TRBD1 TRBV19 CASSPDREGGTEAFF TGTGCCAGTAGCCCCGACAGGGAAGGGGGCACTGAAGCTTTCTTT
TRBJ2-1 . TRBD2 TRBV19 CASSIRLAGGSPRNEQFF TGTGCCAGTAGTATTCGACTAGCGGGAGGGTCCCCTAGGAATGAGCAGTTCTTC
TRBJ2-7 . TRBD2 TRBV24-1 CATSDSGLAGEEQYF TGTGCCACCAGTGATTCAGGGCTAGCGGGAGAAGAGCAGTACTTC
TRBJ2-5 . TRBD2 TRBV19 CACRTSGSETQYF TGTGCCTGCCGGACTAGCGGGAGTGAGACCCAGTACTTC
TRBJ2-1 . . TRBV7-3 CASSFDDWSVEQFF TGTGCCAGCAGTTTCGACGACTGGTCTGTTGAGCAGTTCTTC
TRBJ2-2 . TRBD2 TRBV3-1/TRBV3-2 CASSLEKPSGRTGELFF TGTGCCAGCAGCTTAGAAAAACCTAGCGGGAGGACCGGGGAGCTGTTTTTT
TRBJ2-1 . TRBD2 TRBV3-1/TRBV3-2 CASSRLAGRSRNEQFF TGTGCCAGCAGCCGACTAGCGGGGCGTTCGCGGAATGAGCAGTTCTTC
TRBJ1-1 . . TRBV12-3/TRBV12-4 CASSLGSNTEAFF TGTGCCAGCAGTTTAGGCAGTAACACTGAAGCTTTCTTT
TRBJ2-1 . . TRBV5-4 CASSPLAGLAYNEQFF TGTGCCAGCAGCCCGTTGGCGGGGCTTGCCTACAATGAGCAGTTCTTC
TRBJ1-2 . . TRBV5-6 CASSLALGPNYGYTF TGTGCCAGCAGCTTGGCACTGGGCCCTAACTATGGCTACACCTTC
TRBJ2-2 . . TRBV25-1 CASSEISGNTGELFF TGTGCCAGCAGTGAAATTAGCGGGAACACCGGGGAGCTGTTTTTT
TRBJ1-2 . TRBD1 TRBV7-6 CASSLGQGDGYTF TGTGCCAGCAGCTTAGGCCAGGGGGATGGCTACACCTTC
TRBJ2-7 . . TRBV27 CASSFILPTDRIYEQYF TGTGCCAGCAGTTTCATTCTCCCCACTGACAGGATCTACGAGCAGTACTTC
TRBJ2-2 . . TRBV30 CAWSRSGTGELFF TGTGCCTGGAGTCGATCAGGGACCGGGGAGCTGTTTTTT
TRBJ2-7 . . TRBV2 CASSLFPSGQYF TGTGCCAGCAGCCTGTTCCCGTCAGGGCAGTACTTC
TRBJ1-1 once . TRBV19 CASSFGGGPNTEAFF TGTGCCAGTAGCTTCGGGGGGGGCCCGAACACTGAAGCTTTCTTT
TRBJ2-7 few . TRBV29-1 CSVEGGEREEYF TGCAGCGTTGAAGGGGGGGAAAGGGAGGAGTACTTC
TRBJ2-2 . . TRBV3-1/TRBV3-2 CASSQVGYQGTGELFF TGTGCCAGCAGCCAAGTAGGGTACCAGGGCACCGGGGAGCTGTTTTTT
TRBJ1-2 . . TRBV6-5 CASKWNTGFNYGYTF TGTGCCAGCAAGTGGAATACGGGTTTCAACTATGGCTACACCTTC
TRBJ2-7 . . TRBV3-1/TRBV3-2 CASSQGGPSTYEQYF TGTGCCAGCAGCCAGGGGGGGCCCAGTACCTACGAGCAGTACTTC
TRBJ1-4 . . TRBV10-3 CAISPGQRDEKLFF TGTGCCATCAGCCCGGGACAAAGGGATGAAAAACTGTTTTTT
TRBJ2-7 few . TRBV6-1 CASSDSPGGIYEQYF TGTGCCAGCAGTGATTCGCCAGGGGGGATCTACGAGCAGTACTTC
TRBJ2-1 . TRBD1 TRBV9 CASSVRDRYNEQFF TGTGCCAGCAGCGTTCGGGACAGGTACAATGAGCAGTTCTTC
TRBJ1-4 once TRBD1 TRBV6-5 CASGSTGREKLFF TGTGCCAGCGGATCGACAGGGCGGGAAAAACTGTTTTTT
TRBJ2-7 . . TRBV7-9 CASSYLVVTYEQYF TGTGCCAGCAGCTACCTAGTAGTAACCTACGAGCAGTACTTC
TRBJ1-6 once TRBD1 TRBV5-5 CASSLAGTENSPLHF TGTGCCAGCAGCTTGGCCGGGACAGAGAATTCACCCCTCCACTTT
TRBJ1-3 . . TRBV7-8 CASSPQGPGNTIYF TGTGCCAGCAGCCCACAGGGTCCTGGAAACACCATATATTTT
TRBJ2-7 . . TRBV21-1 CASSKVGQGGYEQYF TGTGCCAGCAGCAAAGTGGGACAGGGGGGTTACGAGCAGTACTTC
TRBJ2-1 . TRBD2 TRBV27 CATQSGSSGNEQFF TGTGCCACCCAGAGCGGGAGTAGTGGGAATGAGCAGTTCTTC